One sample yielded the 5 T cell receptor beta chains listed below, sequenced in a study of T cell responses to AZD1222 COVID-19 vaccine. Generated by immunoSEQ multiplex PCR, the TCRdb table keeps only in-frame clones and is missing some. The sample lists approximately 140,000 clones, about 90% occurring once. The sample in question was peripheral blood, obtained 28 days after the second AZD1222 dose. These receptors came from an adult who received the AZD1222 COVID-19 vaccine.

This sequence joins TRBV11-3 and TRBJ2-2; D tentatively fits TRBD1 or TRBD2 (7 bases each). This CDR3 contains 18 residues. V dropped 0 bases and J dropped 7 bases, with 21 bases sitting between them. The germline V gene encodes CDR1 SGHNT and CDR2 YENEEA. CDR3 residues: CASSLDGTAGLQFGELFF. Written as DNA, the CDR3 is TGTGCCAGCAGCTTAGACGGGACAGCGGGACTGCAATTCGGGGAGCTGTTTTTT. The variable domain in full, with the rest retrieved from reference TRBV11-3 and TRBJ2-2, is EAGVVQSPRYKIIEKKQPVAFWCNPISGHNTLYWYLQNLGQGPELLIRYENEEAVDDSQLPKDRFSAERLKGVDSTLKIQPAELGDSAVYLCASSLDGTAGLQFGELFFGEGSRLTVL.

In its sample, this clone was seen once. This chain links TRBV5-1 with TRBJ2-2, with 7 bases fitting TRBD1. CDR3 size: 14 residues. CDR1 and CDR2 from the germline V gene are SGHRS and YFSETQ. With V trimmed by 6 bases and J by 3 bases, 5 bases remained unmatched. The CDR3 region has the DNA TGCGCCAGCAATTCCGGGACAGACACCGGGGAGCTGTTTTTT. It specifies CASNSGTDTGELFF.

This rearrangement joins TRBV13 to TRBJ1-2; D is undetermined. V was cut by 2 bases and J by 8 bases, with 18 bases left in between. CDR3 length: 15 residues. Germline CDR1 is PRHDT and CDR2 is FYEKMQ (reference sequence). CDR3 protein: CASSLSGIGIGGYTF. CDR3 nucleotide sequence: TGTGCCAGCAGCTTATCGGGGATCGGCATAGGGGGCTACACCTTC.

The CDR3 coding sequence is TGTGCCAGCTCACCCGGGACAGGGAATGAAGCTTTCTTT. It is translated as CASSPGTGNEAFF. The V gene is TRBV18, the J gene TRBJ1-1; TRBD1 agrees at 9 bases. This CDR3 spans 13 amino acids. With V trimmed by 3 bases and J by 7 bases, 3 bases remained unmatched. Germline values: CDR1 KGHSH, CDR2 LQKENI.

The chain uses TRBV6-6 and TRBJ2-1; 10 positions agree with TRBD2. The CDR3 length is 16 residues. The germline gives CDR1 MNHNY, CDR2 SVGAGI (reference sequence). V lost 4 bases and J lost 1; bases outside the gene matches: 4. The CDR3 region is CASSSLAGESYNEQFF. DNA for the CDR3: TGTGCCAGCAGTTCCCTAGCGGGAGAGTCCTACAATGAGCAGTTCTTC.